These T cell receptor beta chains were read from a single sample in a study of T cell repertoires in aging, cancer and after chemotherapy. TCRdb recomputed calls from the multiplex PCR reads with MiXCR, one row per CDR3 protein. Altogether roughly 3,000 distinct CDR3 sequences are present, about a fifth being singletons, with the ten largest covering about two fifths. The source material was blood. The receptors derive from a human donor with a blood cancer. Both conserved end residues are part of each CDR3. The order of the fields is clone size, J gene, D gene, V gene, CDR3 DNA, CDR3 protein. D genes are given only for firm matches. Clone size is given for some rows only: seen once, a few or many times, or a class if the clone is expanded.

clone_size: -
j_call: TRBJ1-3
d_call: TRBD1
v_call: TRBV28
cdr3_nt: TGTGCCAGCAGTTTTCTTAGACAGGGATCAGGAAACACCATATATTTT
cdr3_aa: CASSFLRQGSGNTIYF

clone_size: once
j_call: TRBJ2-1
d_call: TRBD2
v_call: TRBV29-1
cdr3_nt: TGCAGCGTTGGGACTAGCGTTAATCCAAATGAGCAGTTCTTC
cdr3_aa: CSVGTSVNPNEQFF

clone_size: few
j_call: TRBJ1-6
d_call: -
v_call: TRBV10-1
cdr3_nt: TGCGCCAGCAGCCGGGACAAGAATTCACCCCTCCACTTT
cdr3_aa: CASSRDKNSPLHF

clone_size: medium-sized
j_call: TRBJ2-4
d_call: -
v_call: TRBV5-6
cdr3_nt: TGTGCCAGCAGCTTGGCCGCAGCCAAAAACATTCAGTACTTC
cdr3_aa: CASSLAAAKNIQYF

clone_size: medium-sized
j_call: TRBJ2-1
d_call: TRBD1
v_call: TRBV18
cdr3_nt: TGTGCCAGCTCACGAACGCGGGACAGGGACCATGAGCAGTTCTTC
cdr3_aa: CASSRTRDRDHEQFF

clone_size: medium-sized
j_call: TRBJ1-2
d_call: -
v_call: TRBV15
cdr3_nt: TGTGCCACCAGCAGAGATGTGGCGGGGTATGGCTACACCTTC
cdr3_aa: CATSRDVAGYGYTF

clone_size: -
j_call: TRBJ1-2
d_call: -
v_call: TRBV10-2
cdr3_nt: TGCGCCAGCAGTGTTGATCTTTACTATGGCTACACCTTC
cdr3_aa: CASSVDLYYGYTF

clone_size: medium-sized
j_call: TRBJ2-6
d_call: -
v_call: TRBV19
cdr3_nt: TGTGCCAGTAGTATAGATCACAGCTCTGGGGCCAACGTCCTGACTTTC
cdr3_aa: CASSIDHSSGANVLTF

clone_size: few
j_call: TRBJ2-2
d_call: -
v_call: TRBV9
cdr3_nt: TGTGCCAGCAGCGTAAGACAGGAGCACGGGGAGCTGTTTTTT
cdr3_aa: CASSVRQEHGELFF

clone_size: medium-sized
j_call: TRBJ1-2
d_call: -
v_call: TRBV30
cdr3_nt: TGTGCCTGGAGTGTAAGGCCCAGGGGTGGCAACTATGGCTACACCTTC
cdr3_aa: CAWSVRPRGGNYGYTF

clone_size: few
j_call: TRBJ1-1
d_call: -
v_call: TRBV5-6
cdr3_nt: TGTGCCAGCAGCTTGGATGGGGGAGCTTTCTTT
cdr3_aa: CASSLDGGAFF

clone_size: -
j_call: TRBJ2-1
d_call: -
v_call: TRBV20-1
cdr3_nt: TGCAGTGCTAGGCAAGCATCGGGGGTTTACAATGAGCAGTTCTTC
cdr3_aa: CSARQASGVYNEQFF

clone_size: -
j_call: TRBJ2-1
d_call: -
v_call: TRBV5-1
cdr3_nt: TGCGCCAGCAGCCCGGGCCCTCTGGGCCAGTTCTTC
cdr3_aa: CASSPGPLGQFF

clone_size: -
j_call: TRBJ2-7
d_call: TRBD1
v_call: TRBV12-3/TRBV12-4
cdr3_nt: TGTGCCAGCAGCTCCGGGACAGGCCGCCAGCAGTACTTC
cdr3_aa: CASSSGTGRQQYF

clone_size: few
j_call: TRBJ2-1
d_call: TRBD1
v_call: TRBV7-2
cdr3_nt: TGTGCCAGCAGCACCGAGGGGGCGTTCTCCAATGAGCAGTTCTTC
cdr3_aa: CASSTEGAFSNEQFF

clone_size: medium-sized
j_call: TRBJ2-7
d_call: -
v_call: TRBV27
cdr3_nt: TGTGCCAGCAGTTTATACCCCCGGCTCACCGGGGTCTACGAGCAGTACTTC
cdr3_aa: CASSLYPRLTGVYEQYF

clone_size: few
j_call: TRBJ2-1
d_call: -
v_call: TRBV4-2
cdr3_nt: TGTGCCAGCAGCAGTCGTCAGGAATCGACCTCCTACAATGAGCAGTTCTTC
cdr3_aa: CASSSRQESTSYNEQFF

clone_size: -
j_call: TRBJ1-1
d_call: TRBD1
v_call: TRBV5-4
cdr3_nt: TGTGCCAGCAGCTTGGGGGACAGGGATCGTGTCACTGAAGCTTTCTTT
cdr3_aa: CASSLGDRDRVTEAFF

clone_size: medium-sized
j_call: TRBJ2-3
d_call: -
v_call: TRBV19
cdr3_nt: TGTGCCAGTAGCAAAACCCGGGACTTGTTCTTTCGCACAGATACGCAGTATTTT
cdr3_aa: CASSKTRDLFFRTDTQYF

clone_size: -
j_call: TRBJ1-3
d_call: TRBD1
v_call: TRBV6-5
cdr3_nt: TGTGCCAGCAGCTACGGACAGGCGGAGGGAAACACCATATATTTT
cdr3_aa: CASSYGQAEGNTIYF

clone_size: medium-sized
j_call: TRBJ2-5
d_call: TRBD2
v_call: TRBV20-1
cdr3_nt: TGCAGTGCACCGGCTAGCGGGGAGGAGACCCAGTACTTC
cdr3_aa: CSAPASGEETQYF

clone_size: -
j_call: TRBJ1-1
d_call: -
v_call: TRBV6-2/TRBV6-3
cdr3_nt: TGTGCCAGCACCAAGGGGGGCGCGAACACTGAAGCTTTCTTT
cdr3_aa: CASTKGGANTEAFF

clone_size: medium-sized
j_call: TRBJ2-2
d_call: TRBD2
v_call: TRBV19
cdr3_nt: TGTGCCAGTAGTCCCTCTTTTAGGCGGGGGGGCCAAAGGACCGGGGAGCTGTTTTTT
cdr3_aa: CASSPSFRRGGQRTGELFF

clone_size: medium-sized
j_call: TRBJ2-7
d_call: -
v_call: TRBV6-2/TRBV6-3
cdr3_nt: TGTGCCAGCAGTTACCCCGTGTGGGAGCAGTACTTC
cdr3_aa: CASSYPVWEQYF

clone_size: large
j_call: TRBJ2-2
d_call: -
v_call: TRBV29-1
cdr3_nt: TGCAGCGTTGGGGACACCGGGGAGCTGTTTTTT
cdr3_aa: CSVGDTGELFF

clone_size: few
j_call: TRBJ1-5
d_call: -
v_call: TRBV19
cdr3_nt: TGTGCCAGTAGTCTCGGACGGGGGAGCAATCAGCCCCAGCATTTT
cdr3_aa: CASSLGRGSNQPQHF

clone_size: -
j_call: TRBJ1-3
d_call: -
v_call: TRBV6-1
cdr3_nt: TGTGTTTTAGAGGGCTCTGGAAACACCATATATTTT
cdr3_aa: CVLEGSGNTIYF

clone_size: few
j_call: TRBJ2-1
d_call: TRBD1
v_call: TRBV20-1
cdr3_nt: TGCAGTGTTGACCCCGGGACAGGGTACAATGAGCAGTTCTTC
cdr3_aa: CSVDPGTGYNEQFF

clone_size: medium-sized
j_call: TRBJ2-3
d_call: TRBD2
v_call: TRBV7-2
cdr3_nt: TGTGCCAGCAGCCCAGGACTAGCGGCTGATACGCAGTATTTT
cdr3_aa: CASSPGLAADTQYF

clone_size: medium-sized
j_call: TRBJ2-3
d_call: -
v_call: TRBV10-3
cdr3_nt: TGTGCCATCAGCATCAAAGGGTCGGGAGTGGATACGCAGTATTTT
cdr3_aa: CAISIKGSGVDTQYF

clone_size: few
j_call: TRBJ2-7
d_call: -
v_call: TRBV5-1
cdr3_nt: TGCGCCAGCAGCTTGGGCACGGACTACTACTACGAGCAGTACTTC
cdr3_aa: CASSLGTDYYYEQYF

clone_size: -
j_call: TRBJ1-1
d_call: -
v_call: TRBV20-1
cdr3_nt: TGCAGTGCTAGATCAACAGGGAGAGCTTTCTTT
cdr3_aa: CSARSTGRAFF

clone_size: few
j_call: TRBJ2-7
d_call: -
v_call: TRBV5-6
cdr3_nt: TGTGCCAGCAGCTTGGTCAGTTCCTACGAGCAGTACTTC
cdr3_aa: CASSLVSSYEQYF

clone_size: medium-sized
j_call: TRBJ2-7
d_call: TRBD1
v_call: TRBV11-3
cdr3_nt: TGTGCCAGCAGCGTAGGACAGGGCTACTACGAGCAGTACTTC
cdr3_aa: CASSVGQGYYEQYF

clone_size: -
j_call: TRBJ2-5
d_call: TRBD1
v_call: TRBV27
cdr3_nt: TGTGCCAGCAGTACCGGGACAGGGCAGCAAGAGACCCAGTACTTC
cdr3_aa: CASSTGTGQQETQYF

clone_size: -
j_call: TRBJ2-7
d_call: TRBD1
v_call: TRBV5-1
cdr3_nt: TGCGCCAGCAGTCAAGAGACAGGGTCAGCCTACGAGCAGTACTTC
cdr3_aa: CASSQETGSAYEQYF

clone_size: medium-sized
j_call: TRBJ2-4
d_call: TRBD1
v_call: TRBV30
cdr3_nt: TGTGCCTGGAGTGTAATGGGACAGGGGGCTGTGGGCATTCAGTACTTC
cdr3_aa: CAWSVMGQGAVGIQYF

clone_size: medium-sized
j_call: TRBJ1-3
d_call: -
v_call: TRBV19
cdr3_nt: TGTGCCAGTAGTATTGGCAGGAGCTCTGGAAACACCATATATTTT
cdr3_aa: CASSIGRSSGNTIYF

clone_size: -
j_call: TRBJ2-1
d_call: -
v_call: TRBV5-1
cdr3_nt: TGCGCCAGCAGCGTACAGGGCTATACCAATGAGCAGTTCTTC
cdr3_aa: CASSVQGYTNEQFF

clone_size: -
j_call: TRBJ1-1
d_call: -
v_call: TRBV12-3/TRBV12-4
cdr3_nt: TGTGCCAGCAGTTTATTTGGGGGGCCTGAAGCTTTCTTT
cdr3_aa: CASSLFGGPEAFF

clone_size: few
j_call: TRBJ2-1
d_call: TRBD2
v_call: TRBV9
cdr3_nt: TGTGCCAGCAGCGTCACTAGCGGCACGTACAATGAGCAGTTCTTC
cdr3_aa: CASSVTSGTYNEQFF

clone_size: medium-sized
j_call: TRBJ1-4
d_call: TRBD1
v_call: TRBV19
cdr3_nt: TGTGCCAGTAGGGAAACAGGGGGCGGTGAAAAACTGTTTTTT
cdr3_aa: CASRETGGGEKLFF